This TCR beta chain is from a study of T cell repertoires in cytomegalovirus infection. Study as a whole: Public TCR beta signatures were indicative of both CMV infection and a matching HLA type.

Study findings and constraints: Carriers of CMV plus the relevant HLA were identified by cumulative public TCR beta family frequency. Ex vivo, HLA-C-restricted CMV-specific TCR beta clonotypes prevailed over the rest of the response.

TCRdb reprocessed the reads via MiXCR and lists one record per CDR3 protein. Here the sample spans some 97,000 distinct CDR3 sequences, about 25% being singletons. CDR1 and CDR2 (germline): SNHLY, FYNNEI. The V gene lost 11 bases and the J gene lost 5 bases, with 15 bases spanning the gap. CDR3 length: 13 amino acids. This clonotype has more than one count but fewer than ten. Its specificity is unknown. Sequences were obtained from CD8+ T cells from PBMCs. This chain connects TRBV2 to TRBJ2-2; D tentatively fits TRBD1 or TRBD2 (5 bases each). This clonotype originated in a human donor in good health (CMV status not recorded). Some clones in this sample may be carry-over from other donors' samples. CDR3 residues: CAGLGAGTGELFF. The CDR3 region has the DNA TGTGCCGGACTTGGGGCAGGGACCGGGGAGCTGTTTTTT.